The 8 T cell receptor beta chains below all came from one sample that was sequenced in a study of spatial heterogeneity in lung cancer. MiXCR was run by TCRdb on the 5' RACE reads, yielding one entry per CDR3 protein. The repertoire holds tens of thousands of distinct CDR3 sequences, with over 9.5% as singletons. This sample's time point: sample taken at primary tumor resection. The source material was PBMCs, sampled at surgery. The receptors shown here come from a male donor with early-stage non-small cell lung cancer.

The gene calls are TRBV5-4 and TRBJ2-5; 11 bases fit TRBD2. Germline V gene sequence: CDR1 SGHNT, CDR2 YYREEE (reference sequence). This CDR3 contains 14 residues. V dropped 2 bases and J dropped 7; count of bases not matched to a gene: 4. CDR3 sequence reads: CASSFSGRDWTQYF. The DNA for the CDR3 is TGTGCCAGCAGCTTTAGCGGGAGGGATTGGACCCAGTACTTC.

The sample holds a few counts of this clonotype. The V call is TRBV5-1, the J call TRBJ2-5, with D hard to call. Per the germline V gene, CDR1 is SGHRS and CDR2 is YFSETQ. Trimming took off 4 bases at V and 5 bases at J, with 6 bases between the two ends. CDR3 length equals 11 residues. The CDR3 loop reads CASSDWETQYF. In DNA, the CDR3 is TGCGCCAGCAGCGACTGGGAGACCCAGTACTTC.

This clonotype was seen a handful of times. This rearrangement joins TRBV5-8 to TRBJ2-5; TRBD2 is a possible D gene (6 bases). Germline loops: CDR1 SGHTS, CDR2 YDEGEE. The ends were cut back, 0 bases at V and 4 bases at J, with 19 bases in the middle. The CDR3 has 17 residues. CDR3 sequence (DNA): TGTGCCAGCAGCTTGGAGGGAGGCAGTCTCCGAGGAGAGACCCAGTACTTC. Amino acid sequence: CASSLEGGSLRGETQYF.

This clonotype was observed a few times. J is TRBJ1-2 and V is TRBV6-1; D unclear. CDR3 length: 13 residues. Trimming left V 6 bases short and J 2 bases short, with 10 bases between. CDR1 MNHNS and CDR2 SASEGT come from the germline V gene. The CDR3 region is CASRPAENYGYTF. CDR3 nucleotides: TGTGCCAGCAGACCGGCTGAGAACTATGGCTACACCTTC.

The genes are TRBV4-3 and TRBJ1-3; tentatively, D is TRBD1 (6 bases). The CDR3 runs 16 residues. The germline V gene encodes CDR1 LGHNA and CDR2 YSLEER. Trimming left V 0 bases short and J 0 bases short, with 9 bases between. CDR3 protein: CASSQERTASGNTIYF. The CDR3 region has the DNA TGCGCCAGCAGCCAAGAGAGGACAGCCTCTGGAAACACCATATATTTT.

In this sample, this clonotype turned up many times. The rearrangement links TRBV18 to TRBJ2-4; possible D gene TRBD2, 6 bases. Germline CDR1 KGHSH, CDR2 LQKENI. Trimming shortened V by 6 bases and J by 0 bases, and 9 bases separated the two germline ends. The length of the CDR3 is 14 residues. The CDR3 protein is CASSPEGAKNIQYF. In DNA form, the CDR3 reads TGTGCCAGCTCCCCGGAGGGAGCCAAAAACATTCAGTACTTC.

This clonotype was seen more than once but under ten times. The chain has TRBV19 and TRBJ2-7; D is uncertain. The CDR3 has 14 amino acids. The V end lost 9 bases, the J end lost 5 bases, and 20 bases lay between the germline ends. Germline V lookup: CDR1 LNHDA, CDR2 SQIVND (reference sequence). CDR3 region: CARGRDQLDDEQYF. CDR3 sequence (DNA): TGTGCCAGAGGGCGCGACCAGCTGGACGACGAGCAGTACTTC. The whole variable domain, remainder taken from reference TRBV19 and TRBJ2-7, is DGGITQSPKYLFRKEGQNVTLSCEQNLNHDAMYWYRQDPGQGLRLIYYSQIVNDFQKGDIAEGYSVSREKKESFPLTVTSAQKNPTAFYLCARGRDQLDDEQYFGPGTRLTVT.

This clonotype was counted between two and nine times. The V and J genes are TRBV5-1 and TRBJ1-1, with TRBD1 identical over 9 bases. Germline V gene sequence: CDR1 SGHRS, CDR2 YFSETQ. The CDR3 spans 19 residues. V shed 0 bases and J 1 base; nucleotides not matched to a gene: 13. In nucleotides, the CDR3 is TGCGCCAGCAGCTTGGTTGGGGGACAGGGCAATTGGAGGAACACTGAAGCTTTCTTT. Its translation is CASSLVGGQGNWRNTEAFF.